The 28 T cell receptor beta chains presented below share a single source sample, sequenced in a study of identical twins. TCRdb reprocessed the 5' RACE reads with MiXCR, giving one entry per CDR3 protein. The profile shows over 500,000 distinct CDR3 sequences, roughly 21% of them singletons. The same data also contributed to another study, on T cells expressing NK-cell markers.

Sequencing used CD4+ T cells sorted from blood. The receptors here all came from a woman aged 18-30 years in good health.

Only a few counts were recorded for this clonotype. V and J are TRBV5-1 and TRBJ2-7; the D gene is possibly TRBD1 (6 bases). Trimming stripped 0 bases from V and 2 bases from J, with 15 bases between. The CDR3 is 16 residues long. Germline loops: CDR1 SGHRS, CDR2 YFSETQ. The CDR3 loop reads CASSLARGQHTYEQYF. The CDR3, as DNA: TGCGCCAGCAGCTTGGCCCGTGGACAGCATACCTACGAGCAGTACTTC.

The V and J genes are TRBV25-1 and TRBJ1-6; D gene uncertain. V was trimmed by 4 bases and J by 8 bases, leaving 21 bases between them. The CDR3 is made up of 17 amino acids. CDR1 and CDR2 (germline): MGHDK, SYGVNS. The CDR3 loop is CASSGALQTGNYSPLHF. In DNA, the CDR3 is TGTGCCAGCAGTGGGGCCCTCCAGACGGGAAATTATTCACCCCTCCACTTT.

This clonotype was found a few times. V gene TRBV6-2 or TRBV6-3 combines with J gene TRBJ2-3, with 9 bases fitting TRBD2. From germline, CDR1 is MNHEY and CDR2 SVGEGT. V gave up 2 bases and J gave up 7 bases; unmatched junction bases: 4. CDR3 length equals 14 residues. The CDR3 DNA sequence: TGTGCCAGCAGTTACGAGCGGGAGGCCCATACGCAGTATTTT. Its translation: CASSYEREAHTQYF.

CDR3: CASSTREDYGYTF. DNA for the CDR3: TGTGCCAGCTCAACCCGGGAGGACTATGGCTACACCTTC. The J gene is TRBJ1-2, the V gene TRBV18; the D is unclear. This CDR3 contains 13 residues. CDR1 KGHSH and CDR2 LQKENI come from the germline V gene. V was pared by 5 bases and J by 3 bases, with 10 bases between.

This clonotype turned up a few times. The chain employs TRBV12-3 or TRBV12-4 and TRBJ1-2, with 10 bases lining up with TRBD1. Losses at the gene ends were 5 bases for V and 7 bases for J; bases not matched to a gene: 4. The CDR3 runs to 13 residues. The CDR3 coding sequence is TGTGCCAGCAGTCTGACAGGGGGCCTTGGCTACACCTTC. Amino acids: CASSLTGGLGYTF.

This clonotype has a count of ten or more. The rearrangement links TRBV20-1 to TRBJ2-3, with 8 bases lining up with TRBD2. The CDR3 is made up of 12 amino acids. The ends lost 1 base at V and 6 bases at J; junction bases unmatched: 0. The germline V gene has CDR1 DFQATT and CDR2 SNEGSKA (reference sequence). CDR3 protein: CSARAGGDTQYF. DNA of the CDR3: TGCAGTGCTAGAGCGGGGGGGGATACGCAGTATTTT.

V and J are TRBV29-1 and TRBJ2-7, with 9 positions matching TRBD1. J was trimmed by 3 bases and V by 5 bases; bases with no gene match: 5. The CDR3 is made up of 13 amino acids. Germline V gene sequence: CDR1 SQVTM, CDR2 ANQGSEA. CDR3 amino acids: CSVRTGGLYEQYF. In nucleotides, the CDR3 is TGCAGCGTTAGAACAGGGGGCCTCTACGAGCAGTACTTC.

The CDR3 spells CSVVGQNYNEQFF. The CDR3 DNA reads as TGCAGCGTTGTAGGACAGAACTACAATGAGCAGTTCTTC. The chain links TRBV29-1 to TRBJ2-1; D might be TRBD1 (6 bases). Germline V gives CDR1 SQVTM, CDR2 ANQGSEA. The CDR3 spans 13 residues. The ends were cut back, 4 bases at V and 3 bases at J, with 10 bases in the middle.

In DNA, the CDR3 is TGCAGTGCAATTTCACCGACCTACGAGCAGTACTTC. This codes for CSAISPTYEQYF. The rearrangement uses TRBV20-1 and TRBJ2-7; no reliable D call. This CDR3 is built from 12 residues. Germline V CDR1 and CDR2: DFQATT, SNEGSKA (reference sequence). Between the trimmed V and J ends, which lost 6 bases and 2 bases, there was a span of 11 bases.

The chain uses TRBV5-1 and TRBJ2-5; 8 bases align to TRBD1. CDR1 and CDR2 from the germline V gene are SGHRS and YFSETQ. The trim removed 4 bases at V and 2 bases at J, leaving 10 bases unmatched. CDR3 size: 16 residues. Here the CDR3 DNA reads TGCGCCAGCAGCATAACCGGGACAGGATATCAAGAGACCCAGTACTTC. It is translated as CASSITGTGYQETQYF.

The V gene is TRBV6-1, the J gene TRBJ1-6; a weak D match, TRBD1 (5 bases). The V end lost 7 bases, the J end lost 4 bases, and 11 bases lay between the germline ends. The CDR3 is 14 amino acids. Germline CDR1 reads MNHNS; CDR2 reads SASEGT. The CDR3 DNA sequence: TGTGCCAGCACCAAACAGGAGTATAATTCACCCCTCCACTTT. Residues: CASTKQEYNSPLHF.

The gene calls are TRBV11-3 and TRBJ1-1; D ambiguous. The CDR3 covers 14 residues. Germline V CDR1 and CDR2: SGHNT, YENEEA. Trimming cost V 3 bases and J 1 base, with 9 bases left between them. CDR3 nucleotide sequence: TGTGCCAGCAGCTTCGAGACGGGGAACACTGAAGCTTTCTTT. This translates into CASSFETGNTEAFF.

V is TRBV6-1 and J is TRBJ1-2, with TRBD1 identical over 12 bases. V lost 7 bases and J lost 7; bases outside the gene matches: 16. CDR3 length: 17 amino acids. Germline V lookup: CDR1 MNHNS, CDR2 SASEGT. In DNA form, the CDR3 reads TGTGCCAGCATGGACTTGGGGACAGGGGGCGTCTTGAGTGGCTACACCTTC. It specifies CASMDLGTGGVLSGYTF.

This chain joins TRBV7-9 and TRBJ2-6; D may be TRBD2 (5 bases). CDR1 and CDR2 (germline): SEHNR, FQNEAQ (reference sequence). V lost 5 bases and J 4 bases, leaving 12 bases between the germline ends. This CDR3 contains 15 residues. CDR3 sequence reads: CASSRGSGGANVLTF. As DNA, the CDR3 is TGTGCCAGCAGCCGAGGAAGCGGCGGGGCCAACGTCCTGACTTTC.

The V and J genes are TRBV5-1 and TRBJ2-7; 7 bases fit TRBD2. Germline assignment: CDR1 SGHRS and CDR2 YFSETQ. V lost 0 bases and J lost 0; bases outside the gene matches: 9. The CDR3 sequence is 17 residues long. The CDR3 loop reads CASSLAAPAGISYEQYF. For the CDR3, the DNA is TGCGCCAGCAGCTTGGCCGCTCCAGCGGGGATCTCCTACGAGCAGTACTTC.

This rearrangement joins TRBV18 to TRBJ2-3; D unresolved. The CDR3 is 13 residues long. Germline assignment: CDR1 KGHSH and CDR2 LQKENI. V was pared by 0 bases and J by 5 bases, with 6 bases between. The CDR3 region has the DNA TGTGCCAGCTCACCACCGGAGATAGATACGCAGTATTTT. It yields the protein CASSPPEIDTQYF.

This clonotype was found many times. This sequence joins TRBV12-3 or TRBV12-4 and TRBJ2-7; 7 positions agree with TRBD2. The CDR3 totals 13 residues. Trimming took 3 bases from V and 6 from J; bases not matched to a gene: 5. This CDR3 reads CASSFGTILEQYF. In nucleotides, the CDR3 is TGTGCCAGCAGTTTCGGGACTATCCTCGAGCAGTACTTC.

In its sample, this clonotype was seen many times. V gene TRBV12-3 or TRBV12-4 combines with J gene TRBJ2-7; D not certain. CDR3 length equals 11 residues. With 8 bases removed from V and 3 bases from J, the gap between germline ends came to 8 bases. DNA of the CDR3: TGTGCCAGCTCCAGACGCTACGAGCAGTACTTC. Translated, it gives CASSRRYEQYF.

This clonotype was counted between two and nine times. The chain links TRBV9 to TRBJ2-3; D is ambiguous. Per germline, CDR1 SGDLS and CDR2 YYNGEE. The CDR3 has 13 residues. Trimming left V 4 bases short and J 5 bases short, with 11 bases between. In DNA form, the CDR3 reads TGTGCCAGCAGCCGAGCAATAGGAGATACGCAGTATTTT. It yields the protein CASSRAIGDTQYF.

The V call is TRBV30, the J call TRBJ1-5; D uncertain. The V end was cut by 5 bases, the J end by 2 bases, with 10 bases between. Germline V gives CDR1 GTSNPN, CDR2 SVGIG (reference sequence). The CDR3 loop spans 13 amino acids. This CDR3 is CAWAKAGNQPQHF. Written as DNA, the CDR3 is TGTGCCTGGGCCAAGGCAGGCAATCAGCCCCAGCATTTT.

The rearrangement links TRBV5-1 to TRBJ2-2, with 9 bases fitting TRBD2. Looked up from germline, CDR1 is SGHRS and CDR2 is YFSETQ. The CDR3 is 14 residues long. V lost 4 bases and J lost 3; bases outside the gene matches: 1. The chain's CDR3 is CASSPSGDTGELFF. The DNA for the CDR3 is TGCGCCAGCAGCCCTAGCGGGGACACCGGGGAGCTGTTTTTT.

This clonotype was found many times. The rearrangement joins TRBV7-2 to TRBJ2-5; TRBD2 might be the D (6 bases). The CDR3 runs 16 residues. Trimming stripped 3 bases from V and 2 bases from J, with 16 bases between. Looked up from germline, CDR1 is SGHTA and CDR2 is FQGNSA. This CDR3 is CASSFPLISGQETQYF. For the CDR3, the DNA is TGTGCCAGCAGCTTCCCCCTCATTAGCGGACAAGAGACCCAGTACTTC.

This clonotype was found a few times. The rearrangement uses TRBV21-1 and TRBJ1-5; TRBD1 reflects the table's D call only, with no check against the DNA. TRBV21-1 is deemed a pseudogene. This CDR3 has 13 residues. CDR3 in amino acids: CASSKGGGQPQHF. The CDR3 coding sequence is TGTGCCAGCAGCAAAGGAGGGGGCCAGCCCCAGCATTTT.

The V call is TRBV11-2, the J call TRBJ2-7; D is possibly TRBD1 (6 bases). Germline V gene sequence: CDR1 SGHAT, CDR2 FQNNGV. The CDR3 totals 18 residues. Between the trimmed V and J ends, which lost 5 bases and 3 bases, there was a span of 26 bases. In nucleotides, the CDR3 is TGTGCCAGCAGCGATAACGTACCTCGGGACACCGCGATCTACGAGCAGTACTTC. Protein: CASSDNVPRDTAIYEQYF.

This clonotype was detected a few times. This sequence joins TRBV9 and TRBJ2-7; D is possibly TRBD2 (5 bases). Trimming left V 3 bases short and J 0 bases short, with 13 bases between. The CDR3 loop spans 15 amino acids. Germline V lookup: CDR1 SGDLS, CDR2 YYNGEE. The CDR3 DNA is TGTGCCAGCAGCGAGAGAGCGGAAAGCTCCTACGAGCAGTACTTC. Protein sequence: CASSERAESSYEQYF.

CDR3 in DNA: TGTGCCATCAGTGCCGGAGCGGGAACCCCCTACGAGCAGTACTTC. As protein: CAISAGAGTPYEQYF. The rearrangement links TRBV10-3 to TRBJ2-7, with TRBD2 identical over 7 bases. Germline V gives CDR1 ENHRY, CDR2 SYGVKD. V dropped 4 bases and J dropped 2; count of bases not matched to a gene: 8. The CDR3 sequence is 15 residues long.

The rearrangement joins TRBV12-3 or TRBV12-4 to TRBJ1-2; D may be TRBD1 (6 bases). This CDR3 is built from 16 residues. V dropped 3 bases and J dropped 2 bases, with 16 bases sitting between them. The CDR3 coding sequence is TGTGCCAGCAGTTTCACAAGGGGGACGTTCAACTATGGCTACACCTTC. Translation: CASSFTRGTFNYGYTF.

This clonotype was found a few times. This chain links TRBV6-5 with TRBJ1-2; D is undetermined. There are 15 residues in the CDR3. Germline CDR1 and CDR2: MNHEY and SVGAGI. V was trimmed by 4 bases and J by 5 bases, leaving 17 bases between them. CDR3 protein: CASSLGRTNNYGYTF. The CDR3 DNA is TGTGCCAGCAGTTTAGGGAGAACTAACAATTATGGCTACACCTTC.